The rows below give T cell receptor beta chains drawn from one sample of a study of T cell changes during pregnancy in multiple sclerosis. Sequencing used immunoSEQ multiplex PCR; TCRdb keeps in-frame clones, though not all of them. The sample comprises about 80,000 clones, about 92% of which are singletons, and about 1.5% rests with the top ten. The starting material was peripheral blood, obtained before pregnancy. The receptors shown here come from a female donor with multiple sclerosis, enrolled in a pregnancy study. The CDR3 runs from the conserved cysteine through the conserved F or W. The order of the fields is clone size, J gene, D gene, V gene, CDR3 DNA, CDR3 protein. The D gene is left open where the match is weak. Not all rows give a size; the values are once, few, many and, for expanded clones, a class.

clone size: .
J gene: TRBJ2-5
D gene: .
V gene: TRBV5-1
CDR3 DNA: TGCGCCAGCAGAGATCAGGAGACCCAGTACTTC
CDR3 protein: CASRDQETQYF

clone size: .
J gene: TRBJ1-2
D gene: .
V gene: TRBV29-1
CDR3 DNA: TGCAGCCTTTACGTGCAGAACTATGGCTACACCTTC
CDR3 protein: CSLYVQNYGYTF

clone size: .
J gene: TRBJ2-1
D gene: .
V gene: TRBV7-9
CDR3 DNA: TGTGCCAGCACCCCTGGGACTCGGAATGAGCAGTTCTTC
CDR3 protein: CASTPGTRNEQFF

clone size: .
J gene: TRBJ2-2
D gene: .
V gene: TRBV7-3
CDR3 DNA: TGTGCCAGCAGCTTGGCCAGGGAAAACACCGGGGAGCTGTTTTTT
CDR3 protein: CASSLARENTGELFF

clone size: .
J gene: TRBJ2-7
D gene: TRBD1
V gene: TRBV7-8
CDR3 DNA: TGTGCCAGCAGCTTATTGGGACAGATAGCGTCCTACGAGCAGTACTTC
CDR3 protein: CASSLLGQIASYEQYF

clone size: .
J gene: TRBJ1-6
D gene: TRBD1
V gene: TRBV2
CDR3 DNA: TGTGCCAGCAGGGAGACAGGGGGGTCACCCCTCCACTTT
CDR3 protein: CASRETGGSPLHF

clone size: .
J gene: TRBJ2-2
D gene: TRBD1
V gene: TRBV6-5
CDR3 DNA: TGTGCCAGCAGTTACCAGGGGGCGGTCACCGGGGAGCTGTTTTTT
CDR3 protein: CASSYQGAVTGELFF

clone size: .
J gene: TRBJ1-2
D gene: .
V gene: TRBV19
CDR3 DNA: TGTGCCAGTAGTATGAGGAAGGAATCTAACTATGGCTACACCTTC
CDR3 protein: CASSMRKESNYGYTF

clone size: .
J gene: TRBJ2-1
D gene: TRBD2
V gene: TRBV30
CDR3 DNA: TGTGCCTGGAGACAGGGACTAGCGGGGGATGAGCAGTTCTTC
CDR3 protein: CAWRQGLAGDEQFF

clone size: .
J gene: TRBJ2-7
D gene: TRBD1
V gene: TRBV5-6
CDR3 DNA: TGTGCCAGCAGCGGTACAGGGGGCGAGCAGTACTTC
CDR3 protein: CASSGTGGEQYF

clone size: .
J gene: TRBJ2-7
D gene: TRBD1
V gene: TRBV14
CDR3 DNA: TGTGCCAGCAGCCGCGCAACTCGGGACAGGGGATCCTTC
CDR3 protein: CASSRATRDRGSF

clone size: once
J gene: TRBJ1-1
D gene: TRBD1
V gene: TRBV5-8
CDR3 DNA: TGTGCCAGCAGCCCCGGGACAGAGAACATGAACACTGAAGCTTTCTTT
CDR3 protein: CASSPGTENMNTEAFF

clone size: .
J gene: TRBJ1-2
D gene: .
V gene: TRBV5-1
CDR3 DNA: TGCGCCAGCAGCTTGGGGGCAGGGTCGGAAGGCTACACCTTC
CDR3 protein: CASSLGAGSEGYTF

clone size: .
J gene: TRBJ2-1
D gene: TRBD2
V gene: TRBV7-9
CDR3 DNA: TGTGCCAGCAGCTTAGCGGGCGGGGGGGCCCTCAATGAGCAGTTCTTC
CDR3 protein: CASSLAGGGALNEQFF

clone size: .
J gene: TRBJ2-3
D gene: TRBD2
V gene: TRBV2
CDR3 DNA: TGTGCCAGCAGGGGGGGACTAGCGGGGGGGCCCGGAGATACGCAGTATTTT
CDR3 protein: CASRGGLAGGPGDTQYF

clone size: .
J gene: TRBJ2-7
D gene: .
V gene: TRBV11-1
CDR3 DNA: TGTGCCAGCAGCTTATATACAGGTGCCTACGAGCAGTACTTC
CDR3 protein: CASSLYTGAYEQYF

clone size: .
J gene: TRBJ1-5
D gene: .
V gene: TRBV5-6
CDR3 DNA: TGTGCCAGCAGCCGGACAGAGAGCAATCAGCCCCAGCATTTT
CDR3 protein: CASSRTESNQPQHF

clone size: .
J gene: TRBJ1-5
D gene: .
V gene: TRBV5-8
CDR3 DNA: TGTGCCAGCAGCTTGGTGGCCGCGGCGGGTAGCAATCAGCCCCAGCATTTT
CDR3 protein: CASSLVAAAGSNQPQHF

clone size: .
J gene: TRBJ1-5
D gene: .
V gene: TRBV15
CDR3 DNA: TGTGCCACCAGCACAGACTCGAGGGGGCAGCCCCAGCATTTT
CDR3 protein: CATSTDSRGQPQHF

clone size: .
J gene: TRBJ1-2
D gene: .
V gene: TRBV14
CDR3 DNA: TGTGCCAGCAGCCAAGATCCCGGGAGTGGCTACACCTTC
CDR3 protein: CASSQDPGSGYTF

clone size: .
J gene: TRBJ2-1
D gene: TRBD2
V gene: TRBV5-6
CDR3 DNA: TGTGCCAGCAGCTTGGCCTTAGGGACTAGCGGGGGCGGTGAGCAGTTCTTC
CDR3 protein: CASSLALGTSGGGEQFF

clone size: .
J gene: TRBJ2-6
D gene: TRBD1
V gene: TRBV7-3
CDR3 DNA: TGTGCCAGCAGCTTAAGGACAGGGGGCGCTGGGGCCAACGTCCTGACTTTC
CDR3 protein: CASSLRTGGAGANVLTF

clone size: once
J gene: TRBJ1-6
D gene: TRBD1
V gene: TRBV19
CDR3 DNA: TGTGCCAGTAGTATCTGGGACAGGCCCAATTCACCCCTCCACTTT
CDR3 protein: CASSIWDRPNSPLHF

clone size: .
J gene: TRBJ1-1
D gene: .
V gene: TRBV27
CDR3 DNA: TGTGCCAGCAGTTTTTCTACCTCGGGCACTGAAGCTTTCTTT
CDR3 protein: CASSFSTSGTEAFF

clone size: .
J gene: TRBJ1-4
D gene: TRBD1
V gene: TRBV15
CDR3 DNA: TGTGCCACCTTAAAGGGGGACAGTATTAATGAAAAACTGTTTTTT
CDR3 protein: CATLKGDSINEKLFF

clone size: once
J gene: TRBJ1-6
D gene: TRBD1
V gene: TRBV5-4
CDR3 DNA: TGTGCCAGCAGCTTGAGCGGTTGGACAGGGAGTTCACCCCTCCACTTT
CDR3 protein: CASSLSGWTGSSPLHF

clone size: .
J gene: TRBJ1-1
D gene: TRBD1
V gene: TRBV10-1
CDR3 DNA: TGCGCCAGTAGGATGACAGGGGGCACTGAAGCTTTCTTT
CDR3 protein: CASRMTGGTEAFF

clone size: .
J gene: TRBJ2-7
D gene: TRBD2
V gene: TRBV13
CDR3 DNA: TGTGCCAGCAGCCCCCCTTCCGGGACTAGCGGGGCAAGCTCCTACGAGCAGTACTTC
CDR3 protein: CASSPPSGTSGASSYEQYF

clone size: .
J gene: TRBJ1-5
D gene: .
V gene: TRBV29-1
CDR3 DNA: TGCAGCGTTGAAGATCCCCGTCTGGAAGGGGGTAGCAATCAGCCCCAGCATTTT
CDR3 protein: CSVEDPRLEGGSNQPQHF

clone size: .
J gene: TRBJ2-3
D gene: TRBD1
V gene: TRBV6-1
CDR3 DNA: TGTGCCAGCATCGGACAGGGGCGGTGGGCAGATACGCAGTATTTT
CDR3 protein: CASIGQGRWADTQYF

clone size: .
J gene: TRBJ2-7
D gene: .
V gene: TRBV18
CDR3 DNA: TGTGCCAGCTCACCGAATCAGGGTGAATACGAGCAGTACTTC
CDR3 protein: CASSPNQGEYEQYF

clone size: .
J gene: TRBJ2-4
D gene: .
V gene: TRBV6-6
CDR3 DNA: TGTGCCAGCAGTAGAGCGGTAGCCAAAAACATTCAGTACTTC
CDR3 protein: CASSRAVAKNIQYF

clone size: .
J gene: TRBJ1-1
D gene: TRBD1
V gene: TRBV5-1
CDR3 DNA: TGCGCCAGCAGCACCGGGACAGGGGATGTGAGCACTGAAGCTTTCTTT
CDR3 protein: CASSTGTGDVSTEAFF